The rows below give T cell receptor beta chains drawn from one sample of a study of T cell repertoires in cytomegalovirus infection. Their specific antigens are unknown. TCRdb redid the calling of the reads with MiXCR, one entry per CDR3 protein. Of under 500,000 distinct CDR3 sequences listed, about 42% are singletons. The material sequenced was cultured PBMCs, taken from culture after CMV antigen stimulation. Every receptor here comes from a human donor in good health (CMV status not recorded). Some clones in this sample may be carry-over from other donors' samples. CDR3s include the opening cysteine and the closing phenylalanine or tryptophan. A D gene is named only where the DNA matches it firmly. Expanded clones are given a class, and other clones once, few, many or no size at all.

TRBJ1-1,TRBV6-5,-,-,TGTGCCAGCAGTTACTTCGGGGGCGGCACTGAAGCTTTCTTT,CASSYFGGGTEAFF
TRBJ2-5,TRBV11-2,-,-,TGTGCCAGCAGCTTAAGGTACACGGAGACCCAGTACTTC,CASSLRYTETQYF
TRBJ2-3,TRBV4-3,-,-,TGCGCCAGCAGCCAAGATGGGACTCGCCCCGTTTTGTATTTT,CASSQDGTRPVLYF
TRBJ2-2,TRBV4-1,-,-,TGCGCCAGCAGGGGCCCTAGATCCGGGGAGCTGTTTTTT,CASRGPRSGELFF
TRBJ1-4,TRBV7-2,-,-,TGTGCCAGCAGCCCGGGACGTAATGAAAAACTGTTTTTT,CASSPGRNEKLFF
TRBJ2-1,TRBV6-1,TRBD2,few,TGTGCCAGCAGAGTCGGGGGGGCCCGCAATGAGCAGTTCTTC,CASRVGGARNEQFF
TRBJ1-6,TRBV6-5,TRBD1,-,TGTGCCAGCACCTCCACCTTCGGACAGGTCAATTCACCCCTCCACTTT,CASTSTFGQVNSPLHF
TRBJ1-1,TRBV30,-,-,TGTGCCTGGAGTGTACGAGGGGACACTGAAGCTTTCTTT,CAWSVRGDTEAFF
TRBJ2-1,TRBV4-1,TRBD2,few,TGCGCCAGCAGCCAACCCGGGACTAGCGGCCGCGAGCAGTTCTTC,CASSQPGTSGREQFF
TRBJ2-5,TRBV5-1,TRBD1,few,TGCGCCAGCAGCTGGGGACAGGGGCAAGAGACCCAGTACTTC,CASSWGQGQETQYF
TRBJ2-3,TRBV4-1,-,-,TGCGCCAGCAGCCTCCTAGGGCCAGATACGCAGTATTTT,CASSLLGPDTQYF
TRBJ1-1,TRBV28,-,-,TGTGCCAGCAGTATCCCGCCAGGGTCCGGGGGCTTTCTGAACACTGAAGCTTTCTTT,CASSIPPGSGGFLNTEAFF
TRBJ2-3,TRBV3-1,TRBD2,-,TGTGCCAGCAGCCAGGAAGCGGGGTACACAGATACGCAGTATTTT,CASSQEAGYTDTQYF
TRBJ2-4,TRBV5-4,-,-,TGTGCCAGCAGGCCCGAGGACTATGAGTGTTTC,CASRPEDYECF
TRBJ2-2,TRBV11-2,TRBD2,-,TGTGCCAGCAGCCCCAGACTAGCGGCGAACACCGGGGAGCTGTTTTTT,CASSPRLAANTGELFF
TRBJ2-2,TRBV7-2,-,-,TGTGCCAGCAGCTATCAGCTGGCCGGGGAGCTGTTTTTT,CASSYQLAGELFF
TRBJ2-1,TRBV20-1,TRBD2,-,TGCAGTGCTAATGTCGGGAGGGGGGGTAATGAGCAGTTCTTC,CSANVGRGGNEQFF
TRBJ1-1,TRBV19,-,-,TGTGCCAGTAGTATACGAGCCGAGACTGAAGCTTTCTTT,CASSIRAETEAFF
TRBJ2-7,TRBV7-2,-,-,TGTGCCAGCAGCTCGCGGGCAGGTTACGAGCAGTACTTC,CASSSRAGYEQYF
TRBJ1-4,TRBV7-2,-,-,TGTGCCAGCAGCTCCGAAAGGGTGGGGAATGAAAAACTGTTTTTT,CASSSERVGNEKLFF
TRBJ2-3,TRBV4-1,TRBD2,-,TGCGCCAGCAGCCCTGGGACTAGCGGGAGGAGTTGGGACTTGGAAGATACGCAGTATTTT,CASSPGTSGRSWDLEDTQYF
TRBJ1-2,TRBV15,TRBD1,few,TGTGCCACCAGCAGAGTCTTCGGCGCAGGGGGCATTGGTGGCTACACCTTC,CATSRVFGAGGIGGYTF
TRBJ2-5,TRBV7-6,-,-,TGTGCCAGCAGCTTAATGCAGTCGGGGGAGACCCAGTACTTC,CASSLMQSGETQYF
TRBJ2-3,TRBV7-2,TRBD2,few,TGTGCCAGCAGCCAGAGCGGGATTAGCACAGATACGCAGTATTTT,CASSQSGISTDTQYF
TRBJ1-5,TRBV6-1,-,few,TGTGCCAGCAGTGCCTCCCTACAGGGACATCAGCCCCAGCATTTT,CASSASLQGHQPQHF
TRBJ2-7,TRBV6-2/TRBV6-3,-,-,TGTGCCAGCAGTCCTTTTTCCTACGAGCAGTACTTC,CASSPFSYEQYF
TRBJ1-6,TRBV5-1,-,few,TGCGCCAGCAGCGAACAGGGAAGTAATTCACCCCTCCACTTT,CASSEQGSNSPLHF
TRBJ2-1,TRBV7-2,-,-,TGTGCCAGCAGCCGAAACAGGGGAGGGGATGAGCAGTTCTTC,CASSRNRGGDEQFF
TRBJ1-5,TRBV7-6,TRBD1,-,TGTGCCAGCAGTCAATTGCAGGGGGCCGATCAGCCCCAGCATTTT,CASSQLQGADQPQHF
TRBJ2-7,TRBV23-1,-,few,TGCGCCAGCAGCGGGACGGGTTTCTACGAGCAGTACTTC,CASSGTGFYEQYF
TRBJ1-2,TRBV7-2,-,few,TGTGCCAGCAGCTTGCCCGGCGGGAGCTATGGCTACACCTTC,CASSLPGGSYGYTF
TRBJ1-3,TRBV7-2,-,many,TGTGCCAGCAGCCGCCCGGGCTACGGGGGTGGAAACACCATATATTTT,CASSRPGYGGGNTIYF
TRBJ2-1,TRBV12-5,-,few,TGTGCTAGTGGTTTGGTACGACGAGGAATAGCGTCTAGCTCCTACAATGAGCAGTTCTTC,CASGLVRRGIASSSYNEQFF
TRBJ2-7,TRBV7-2,-,few,TGTGCCAGCAGCTTAGTTTCGGGGATCCCTGCCGAGCAGTACTTC,CASSLVSGIPAEQYF
TRBJ1-4,TRBV11-1,-,once,TGTGCCAGCAGCTTAGGCCCCGGAGAGGCAGTTGGTAATGAAAAACTGTTTTTT,CASSLGPGEAVGNEKLFF
TRBJ2-7,TRBV28,-,-,TGTGCCAGCAGTTACAGGGGAGGAAAGCAGTACTTC,CASSYRGGKQYF
TRBJ2-1,TRBV7-2,-,few,TGTGCCAGCAGCCTGGTTGGGATGCACAATGAGCAGTTCTTC,CASSLVGMHNEQFF
TRBJ1-5,TRBV10-3,-,few,TGTGCCACCAAGGACGCGTATAGCAATCAGCCCCAGCATTTT,CATKDAYSNQPQHF
TRBJ2-1,TRBV7-9,TRBD2,many,TGTGCCAGCAGCTCCCGGGGAGGGGCTGGCGATGAGCAGTTCTTC,CASSSRGGAGDEQFF
TRBJ1-2,TRBV13,TRBD1,-,TGTGCCAGCAGCCCCCGCCGGACAGGGGATGGCTACACCTTC,CASSPRRTGDGYTF
TRBJ2-3,TRBV4-1,-,-,TGCGCCAGCAGCAAAGCCTCTGGGGGAGATACGCAGTATTTT,CASSKASGGDTQYF
TRBJ2-6,TRBV20-1,-,few,TGCAGTGCTAGAGGGGGGGCCGGCTCTGGGGCCAACGTCCTGACTTTC,CSARGGAGSGANVLTF
TRBJ2-3,TRBV5-4,TRBD2,-,TGTGCCAGCAGCCTGGGAGCGGGAGACACAGATACGCAGTATTTT,CASSLGAGDTDTQYF
TRBJ2-1,TRBV6-6,-,-,TGTGCCAGCACATTCGGATTGGGGGAGCAGTTCTTC,CASTFGLGEQFF
TRBJ1-1,TRBV7-2,TRBD1,-,TGTGCCAGCAGCTCCAGACAGGGTGACACTGAAGCTTTCTTT,CASSSRQGDTEAFF
TRBJ2-1,TRBV11-2,-,few,TGTGCCAGCAGCTTAGATCGGGTGGGAGATGAGCAGTTCTTC,CASSLDRVGDEQFF
TRBJ2-7,TRBV6-6,-,few,TGTGCCAGCACCCACGACCAGCTACAGTACTTC,CASTHDQLQYF
TRBJ1-2,TRBV12-3/TRBV12-4,-,-,TGTGCCAGCAGTCCTAGCCGGGCAGACCAGAACTATGGCTACACCTTC,CASSPSRADQNYGYTF
TRBJ2-3,TRBV9,TRBD2,-,TGTGCCAGCAGCCAGGCCCTGACTAGCGGTAACACAGATACGCAGTATTTT,CASSQALTSGNTDTQYF
TRBJ1-1,TRBV7-2,-,many,TGTGCCAGCAGTCGTTTTCAGAGAACTGAAGCTTTCTTT,CASSRFQRTEAFF
TRBJ1-2,TRBV30,TRBD1,-,TGTGCCTGGAGTGTACGGTCCAGGGGGCCCTATGGCTACACCTTC,CAWSVRSRGPYGYTF
TRBJ2-3,TRBV29-1,TRBD2,-,TGCAGCGCCCTTGCCCCTAGCGGGAGGGATTGGCAGTATTTT,CSALAPSGRDWQYF
TRBJ2-5,TRBV11-2,TRBD2,-,TGTGCCAGCAGCCGTCGGGGAGGGGCGGAGGGGGAGACCCAGTACTTC,CASSRRGGAEGETQYF
TRBJ2-5,TRBV20-1,-,-,TGCAGTGCTAGGGCCAGGGTCCTGACCCAGTACTTC,CSARARVLTQYF
TRBJ2-5,TRBV12-3/TRBV12-4,TRBD1,few,TGTGCCAGCAGTTCTACCGGGACAGGGGGAGAGACCCAGTACTTC,CASSSTGTGGETQYF
TRBJ1-3,TRBV6-1,-,-,TGTGCCAGCAGTGATCGGACAAGGGAATGGTCCATATATTTT,CASSDRTREWSIYF
TRBJ2-7,TRBV7-2,-,few,TGTGCCAGCAGCTTATTGCGGGGCGGGTCTTACGAGCAGTACTTC,CASSLLRGGSYEQYF
TRBJ2-2,TRBV12-3/TRBV12-4,-,once,TGTGCCAGCTTCGGCGGCGGGGAGCTGTTTTTT,CASFGGGELFF